The sample holds many counts of the clone carrying this T cell receptor beta chain. This sample stems from a study of molecular identifiers for immune sequencing clone quantification. TCRdb re-analysed the PCR reads in MiXCR, keeping a single row per CDR3 protein. Altogether 7,500 to 10,000 distinct CDR3 sequences are present, 19% being singletons, with the ten largest covering approximately 1.5%. The CDR3 is made up of 18 amino acids. The germline V gene has CDR1 LGHNA and CDR2 YSLEER. Between the trimmed V and J ends, which lost 0 bases and 0 bases, there was a span of 17 bases. Sorting defined naive CD8 T cells as CD8+CD4-CCR7+CD45RA+.

What was sequenced was naive CD8+ T cells from blood, with Jurkat cell RNA spiked in. Subset here: FACS-sorted CD8+CD4-CCR7+CD45RA+ naive T cells. The receptor comes from a human donor in good health. Some libraries in this study had Jurkat cell RNA spiked in. The chain carries TRBV4-3 and TRBJ2-5, with a weak D call TRBD1 (5 bases). CDR3 DNA sequence: TGCGCCAGCAGCCAAGATTTAGCAGGGTTGGGGTACCAAGAGACCCAGTACTTC. Protein product: CASSQDLAGLGYQETQYF.